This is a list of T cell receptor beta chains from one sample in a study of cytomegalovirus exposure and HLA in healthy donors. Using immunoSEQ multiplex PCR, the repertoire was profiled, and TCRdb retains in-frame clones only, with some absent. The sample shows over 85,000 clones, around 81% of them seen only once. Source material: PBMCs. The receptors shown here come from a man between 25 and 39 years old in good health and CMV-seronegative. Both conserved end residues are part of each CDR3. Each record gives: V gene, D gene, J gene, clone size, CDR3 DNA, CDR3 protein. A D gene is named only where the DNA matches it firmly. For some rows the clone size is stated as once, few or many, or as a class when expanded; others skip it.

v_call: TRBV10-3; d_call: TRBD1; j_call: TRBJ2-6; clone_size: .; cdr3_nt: TGTGCCATCATGGGGACAGGGGCGGACTCTGGGGCCAACGTCCTGACTTTC; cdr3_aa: CAIMGTGADSGANVLTF
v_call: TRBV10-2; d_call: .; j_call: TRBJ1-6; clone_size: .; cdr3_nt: TGCGCCAGCAGTGGGGGCAGGGGTGTGGGATCACCCCTCCACTTT; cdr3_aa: CASSGGRGVGSPLHF
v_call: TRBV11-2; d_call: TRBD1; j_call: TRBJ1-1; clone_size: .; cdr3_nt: TGTGCCAGCAGCTTAAGTCAGGGGGTGAGCACTGAAGCTTTCTTT; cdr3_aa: CASSLSQGVSTEAFF
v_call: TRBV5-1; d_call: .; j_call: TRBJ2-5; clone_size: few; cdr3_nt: TGCGCCAGCAGATTTACTTTAGCGTCGCAAGAGACCCAGTACTTC; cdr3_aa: CASRFTLASQETQYF
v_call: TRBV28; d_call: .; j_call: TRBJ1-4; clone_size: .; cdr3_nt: TGTGCCAGCAGCCTCACCCGGGCAGGGGTGAGTGAACTGTTTTTT; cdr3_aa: CASSLTRAGVSELFF
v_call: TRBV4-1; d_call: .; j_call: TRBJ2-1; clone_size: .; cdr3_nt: TGCGCCAGCAGCCAACAGGGGATTATTGGGGAAAATGAGCAGTTCTTC; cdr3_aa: CASSQQGIIGENEQFF
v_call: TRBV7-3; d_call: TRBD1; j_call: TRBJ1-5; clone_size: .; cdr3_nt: TGTGCCAGCAGCTTCTCAGGGGGTCAGCCCCAGCATTTT; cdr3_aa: CASSFSGGQPQHF
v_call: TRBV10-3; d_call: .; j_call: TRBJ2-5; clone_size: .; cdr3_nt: TGTGCCATCAGTGATCCTCAAGAGACCCAGTACTTC; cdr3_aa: CAISDPQETQYF
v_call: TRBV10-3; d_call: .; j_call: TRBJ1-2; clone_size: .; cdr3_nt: TGTGCCATCACAAGGGGGTTCCCAGGGGACTATGGCTACACCTTC; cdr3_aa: CAITRGFPGDYGYTF
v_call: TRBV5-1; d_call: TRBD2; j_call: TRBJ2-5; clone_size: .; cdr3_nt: TGCGCCAGCAGCTTAGTGCTAGCGGGAGGGAAAGAAGAGACCCAGTACTTC; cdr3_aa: CASSLVLAGGKEETQYF
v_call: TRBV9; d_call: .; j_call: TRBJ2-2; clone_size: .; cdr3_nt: TGTGCCAGCGAGTATACGAACACCGGGGAGCTGTTTTTT; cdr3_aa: CASEYTNTGELFF
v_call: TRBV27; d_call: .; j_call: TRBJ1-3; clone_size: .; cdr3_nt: TGTGCCAGCAGTTTGGGCGGGAGCTCTGGAAACACCATATATTTT; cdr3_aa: CASSLGGSSGNTIYF
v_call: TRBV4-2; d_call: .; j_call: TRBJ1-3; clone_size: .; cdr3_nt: TGTGCCAGCAGCTACACAGGCACCTTTCGCTCTGGAAACACCATATATTTT; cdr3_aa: CASSYTGTFRSGNTIYF
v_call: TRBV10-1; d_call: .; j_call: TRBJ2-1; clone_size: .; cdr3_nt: TGCGCCAGTAGTGAAGGACTATACACCTACAATGAGCAGTTCTTC; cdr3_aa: CASSEGLYTYNEQFF
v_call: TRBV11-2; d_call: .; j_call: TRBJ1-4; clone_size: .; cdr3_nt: TGTGCCAGCAGCCTACTCAGGGGACAAACTAATGAAAAACTGTTTTTT; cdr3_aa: CASSLLRGQTNEKLFF
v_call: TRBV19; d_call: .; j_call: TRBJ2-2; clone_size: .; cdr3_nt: TGTGCCAGTCAAAGCGGCAGACTCAACACCGGGGAGCTGTTTTTT; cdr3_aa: CASQSGRLNTGELFF
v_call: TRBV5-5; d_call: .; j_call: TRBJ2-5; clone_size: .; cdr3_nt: TGTGCCAGCAGCTTGTGGGTTAGCGCCGAGGGTGAGACCCAGTACTTC; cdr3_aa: CASSLWVSAEGETQYF
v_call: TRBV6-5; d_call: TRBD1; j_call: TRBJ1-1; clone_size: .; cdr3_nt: TGTGCCAGCAGCCCGGACAGGGGATGGAGGGAAGCTTTCTTT; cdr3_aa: CASSPDRGWREAFF
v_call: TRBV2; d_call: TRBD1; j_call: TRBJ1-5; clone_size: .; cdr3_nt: TGTGCCAGCAGTGACCCGCTGGACAGGGGGCCTCAGCCCCAGCATTTT; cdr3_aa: CASSDPLDRGPQPQHF
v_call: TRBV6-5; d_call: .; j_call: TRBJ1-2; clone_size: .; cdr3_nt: TGTGCCAGCAGTACGGAGAGGATACTCAACTATGGCTACACCTTC; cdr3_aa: CASSTERILNYGYTF
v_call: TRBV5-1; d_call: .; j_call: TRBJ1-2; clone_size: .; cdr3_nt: TGCGCCAGCAGCTTGGACTTGGACCGACTAGGTCGATATGGCTACACCTTC; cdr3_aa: CASSLDLDRLGRYGYTF
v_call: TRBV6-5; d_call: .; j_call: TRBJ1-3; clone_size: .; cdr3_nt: TGTGCCAGCAGTTATTCTTCCTCTGGAAACACCATATATTTT; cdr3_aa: CASSYSSSGNTIYF
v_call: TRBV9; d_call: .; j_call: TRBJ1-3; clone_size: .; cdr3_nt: TGTGCCAGCAGCGTCACAGGGAGCTCTGGAAACACCATATATTTT; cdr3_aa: CASSVTGSSGNTIYF
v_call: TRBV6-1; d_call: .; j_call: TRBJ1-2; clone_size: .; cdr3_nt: TGTGCCAGCAGTGAAAGAGGAGGAGTCACCGCTTATGGCTACACCTTC; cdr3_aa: CASSERGGVTAYGYTF
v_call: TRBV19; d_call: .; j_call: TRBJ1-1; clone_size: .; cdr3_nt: TGTGCCAGTAGTATGCAGAATATGAACACTGAAGCTTTCTTT; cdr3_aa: CASSMQNMNTEAFF
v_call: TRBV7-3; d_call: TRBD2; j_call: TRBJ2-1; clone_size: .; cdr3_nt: TGTGCCAGCAGCTTACAAGCGGGAGCGTATGATGTCCCCTCATACAATGAGCAGTTCTTC; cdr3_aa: CASSLQAGAYDVPSYNEQFF
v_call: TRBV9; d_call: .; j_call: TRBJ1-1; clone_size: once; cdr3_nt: TGTGCCAGCAGCGTAGAAAGCCAGGGGGAAGCTTTCTTT; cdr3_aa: CASSVESQGEAFF
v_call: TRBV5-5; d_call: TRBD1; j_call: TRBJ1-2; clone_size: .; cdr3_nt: TGTGCCAGCAGCTTGGCCGACAGGGGGCTGAGTGGCTACACCTTC; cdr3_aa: CASSLADRGLSGYTF
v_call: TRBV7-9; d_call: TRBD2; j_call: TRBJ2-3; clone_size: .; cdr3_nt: TGTGCCAGCAGCCTACTAGCGGGGCAAAGGGATACGCAGTATTTT; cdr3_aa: CASSLLAGQRDTQYF
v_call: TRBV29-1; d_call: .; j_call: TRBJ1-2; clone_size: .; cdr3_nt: TGCAGCGTTGAATTTACAGGGTATGGCTACACCTTC; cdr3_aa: CSVEFTGYGYTF
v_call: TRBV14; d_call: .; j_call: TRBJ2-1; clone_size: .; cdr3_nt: TGTGCCAGCAGCCAAAGGACGGGGTACAATGAGCAGTTCTTC; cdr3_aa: CASSQRTGYNEQFF
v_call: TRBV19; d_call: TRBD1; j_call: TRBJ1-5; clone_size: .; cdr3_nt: TGTGCCAGTAGATACGGGACAGGGCAAAGCAATCAGCCCCAGCATTTT; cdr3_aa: CASRYGTGQSNQPQHF
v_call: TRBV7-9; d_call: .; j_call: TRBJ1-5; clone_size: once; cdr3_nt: TGTGCCAGCAGCTTACCAGATAGCAATCAGCCCCAGCATTTT; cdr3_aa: CASSLPDSNQPQHF
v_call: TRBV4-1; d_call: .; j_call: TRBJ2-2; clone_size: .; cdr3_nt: TGCGCCAGCAGCCAAGACGTTTCCGGGGAGCTGTTTTTT; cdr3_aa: CASSQDVSGELFF
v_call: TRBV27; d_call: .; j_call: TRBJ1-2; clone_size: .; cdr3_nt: TGTGCCAGCAGTTTATTGTCTATGCAGGGGCGATCGAACTATGGCTACACCTTC; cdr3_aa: CASSLLSMQGRSNYGYTF
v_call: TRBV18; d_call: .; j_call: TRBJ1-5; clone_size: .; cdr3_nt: TGTGCCAGCTCACGCTTTAGACAGGACCCTCAACAGCCCCAGCATTTT; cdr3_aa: CASSRFRQDPQQPQHF
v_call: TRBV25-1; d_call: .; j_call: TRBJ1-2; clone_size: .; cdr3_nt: TGTGCCAGCAGTGAAACCGTCCGGGGCTACACCTTC; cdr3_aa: CASSETVRGYTF
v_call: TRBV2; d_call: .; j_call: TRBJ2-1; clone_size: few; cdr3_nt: TGTGCCAGCAGTGAGGTCAGGCTAGCGATATACAATGAGCAGTTCTTC; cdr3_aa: CASSEVRLAIYNEQFF
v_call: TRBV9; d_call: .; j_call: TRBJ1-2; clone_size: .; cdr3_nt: TGTGCCAGCAGCGTTCAGTCAGGGGTTAATGGCTACACCTTC; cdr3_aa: CASSVQSGVNGYTF
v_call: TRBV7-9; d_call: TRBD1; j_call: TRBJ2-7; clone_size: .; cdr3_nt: TGTGCCAGCAGCTTAGGACAGGGAGATTTTTACGAGCAGTACTTC; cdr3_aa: CASSLGQGDFYEQYF
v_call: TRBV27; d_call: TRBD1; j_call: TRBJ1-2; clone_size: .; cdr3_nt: TGTGCCAGCAGTTTAGAGGGGACAGGGGGCATCTATGGCTACACCTTC; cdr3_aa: CASSLEGTGGIYGYTF